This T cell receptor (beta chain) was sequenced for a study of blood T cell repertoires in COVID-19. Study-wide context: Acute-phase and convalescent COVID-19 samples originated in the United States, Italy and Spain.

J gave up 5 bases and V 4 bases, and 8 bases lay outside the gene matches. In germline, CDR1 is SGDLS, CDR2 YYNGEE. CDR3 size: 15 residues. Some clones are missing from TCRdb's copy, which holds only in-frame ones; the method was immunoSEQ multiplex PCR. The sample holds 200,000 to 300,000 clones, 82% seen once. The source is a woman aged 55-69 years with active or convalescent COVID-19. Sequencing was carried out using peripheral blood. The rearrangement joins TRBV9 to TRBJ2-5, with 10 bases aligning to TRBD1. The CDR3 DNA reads TGTGCCAGCAGCACCGGACAGGGGGTGGCGGAGACCCAGTACTTC. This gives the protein CASSTGQGVAETQYF. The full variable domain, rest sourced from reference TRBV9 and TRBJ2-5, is DSGVTQTPKHLITATGQRVTLRCSPRSGDLSVYWYQQSLDQGLQFLIQYYNGEERAKGNILERFSAQQFPDLHSELNLSSLELGDSALYFCASSTGQGVAETQYFGPGTRLLVL.